Listed below are T cell receptor beta chains from one sample, sequenced in a study of T cells after yellow fever vaccination. TCRdb recomputed calls from the 5' RACE reads with MiXCR, one row per CDR3 protein. The table records 200,000 to 300,000 distinct CDR3 sequences, approximately 13% of them present only once. The sequencing used CD4+ T cells sorted from PBMCs, collected 45 days after the yellow fever booster vaccination. The receptors derive from a man aged 30-40 years who received the YFV17D yellow fever vaccine. CDR3s leave out the opening cysteine and the closing phenylalanine or tryptophan. Each record gives: V gene, CDR3 protein.

>TRBV18
ASSPDSTGELF
>TRBV20-1
SALGVHTGELF
>TRBV7-6
ASSIPGRGSGEQF
>TRBV11-2
ASSPGFYGYT
>TRBV4-1
ASSQDERTQY
>TRBV3-1
ASSLTGGITEAF
>TRBV18
ASSPPGQSSEQY
>TRBV5-1
ASSLEGTGGFSPLH
>TRBV5-1
ASSLSELAGVNVGQF
>TRBV20-1
SAIPWPEQF
>TRBV28
ASRIPGQPNTEAF
>TRBV4-3
ASSQDGTPTPKQF
>TRBV28
ASSRPGQTTYEQY
>TRBV12-3/TRBV12-4
ASSLADTNQPQH
>TRBV7-9
AGQQSNQPQH
>TRBV6-1
ASSVEGDTEAF
>TRBV20-1
SANSGTGGRGNEQF
>TRBV7-2
ASRAPARPETQY
>TRBV20-1
SFTSGSFGEQF
>TRBV27
ASSFARYNSPLH
>TRBV5-8
ASSLDPSGNTGELF
>TRBV6-1
ASAGTGGFSGEKLF
>TRBV5-6
ASSPRDYLNIQY
>TRBV19
ASAGQVNQETQY
>TRBV6-2/TRBV6-3
ASSYVGSTYNEQF
>TRBV7-3
ASSLTTTGVHT